Listed here are 9 T cell receptor beta chains from one sample, sequenced in a study of T cells in Graves' hyperthyroidism and ophthalmopathy. Researchers took RNA transcripts and amplified the TCR beta CDR3 regions from them. First-round RT-PCR targeting the TCR CDR3 was performed with the HTBI primer set. TCRdb re-derived calls from the multiplex PCR reads in MiXCR, one entry per CDR3 protein. The table lists about 290,000 distinct CDR3 sequences, 16% of them singletons. The material sequenced was blood. Receptors originate from a man aged 30-40 years with Graves' hyperthyroidism.

This rearrangement joins TRBV20-1 to TRBJ1-4, with 10 positions matching TRBD1. With 5 bases clipped from V and 6 bases from J, the junction kept 6 bases outside the gene matches. The CDR3 contains 14 residues. Germline values: CDR1 DFQATT, CDR2 SNEGSKA (reference sequence). CDR3 region: CSADRGRGDEKLFF. The CDR3 nucleotides are TGCAGTGCTGACAGGGGGCGCGGGGATGAAAAACTGTTTTTT.

The rearrangement links TRBV14 to TRBJ2-5, with D perhaps matching TRBD1 (8 bases). Germline assignment: CDR1 SGHDN and CDR2 FVKESK. This CDR3 has 15 amino acids. The germline V and J ends were trimmed by 4 bases and 4 bases, with 16 bases remaining between them. The CDR3 nucleotides are TGTGCCAGCAGCCCTCGGACAGGGAGGGCAGAGACCCAGTACTTC. Protein: CASSPRTGRAETQYF.

This clonotype showed up just a few times. The gene calls are TRBV27 and TRBJ2-3, with D hard to call. The CDR3 has 17 residues. The V gene's germline CDR1 is MNHEY and CDR2 SMNVEV (reference sequence). V lost 7 bases to trimming and J lost 1 base, with 21 bases between them. The CDR3 nucleotides read TGTGCCAGCACCGTCCGGTCCGTCTCCGGAGGCACAGATACGCAGTATTTT. Protein product: CASTVRSVSGGTDTQYF.

The chain joins TRBV7-6 to TRBJ2-7; 7 bases line up with TRBD1. V gave up 5 bases and J gave up 1 base; unmatched junction bases: 20. The CDR3 runs 19 residues. The germline V gene encodes CDR1 SGHVS and CDR2 FNYEAQ. Here the CDR3 reads CASSLLIFGTARRSYEQYF. CDR3 nucleotide sequence: TGTGCCAGCAGCCTATTAATATTCGGGACAGCAAGAAGGTCCTACGAGCAGTACTTC.

This clonotype was found many times. The J gene is TRBJ2-3, the V gene TRBV7-3; no clear D gene. The CDR3 consists of 16 residues. Trimming left V 2 bases short and J 2 bases short, with 14 bases between. CDR1 and CDR2 (germline): SGHTA, FQGTGA. CDR3 amino acids: CASSLAYGAPTDTQYF. The CDR3 nucleotides are TGTGCCAGCAGCTTAGCGTACGGCGCCCCCACAGATACGCAGTATTTT.

This clonotype was seen repeatedly, ten times or more. This chain connects TRBV18 to TRBJ2-1, with 12 bases that match TRBD1. This CDR3 is built from 16 residues. V was clipped by 5 bases and J by 5 bases; unmatched bases: 7. From germline, CDR1 is KGHSH and CDR2 LQKENI. The CDR3 sequence is CASSTGTGGIDNEQFF. CDR3 DNA sequence: TGTGCCAGCTCAACAGGGACAGGGGGCATCGACAATGAGCAGTTCTTC.

V usage is TRBV30 and J usage is TRBJ2-6, with D unclear. The CDR3 consists of 16 residues. The V and J ends lost 4 bases and 1 base respectively, with 14 bases between them. Germline-derived CDR1 and CDR2 are GTSNPN and SVGIG (reference sequence). The DNA of the CDR3 is TGTGCCTGGAACCCAAAAAGAGTATCTGGGGCCAACGTCCTGACTTTC. Translation gives CAWNPKRVSGANVLTF.

This chain uses TRBV7-3 with TRBJ2-1; D tentatively fits TRBD1 or TRBD2 (5 bases each). CDR3 length: 16 amino acids. Trimming stripped 1 base from V and 5 bases from J, with 15 bases between. CDR1 is SGHTA and CDR2 is FQGTGA in the germline V gene. CDR3 loop: CASSLRGITSHNEQFF. The DNA for the CDR3 is TGTGCCAGCAGCTTAAGGGGGATAACATCACACAATGAGCAGTTCTTC.

A remark on this clonotype: One end of the junction fails to match germline, which may point to a read error. The chain is built from TRBV5-1 and TRBJ2-5; TRBD1 aligns across 9 bases. CDR1 and CDR2 (germline): SGHRS, YFSETQ. The length of the CDR3 is 13 residues. The CDR3 sequence is CASMETGGETRYF. For the CDR3, the DNA is TGCGCCAGCATGGAGACAGGGGGTGAGACCCGGTACTTC.